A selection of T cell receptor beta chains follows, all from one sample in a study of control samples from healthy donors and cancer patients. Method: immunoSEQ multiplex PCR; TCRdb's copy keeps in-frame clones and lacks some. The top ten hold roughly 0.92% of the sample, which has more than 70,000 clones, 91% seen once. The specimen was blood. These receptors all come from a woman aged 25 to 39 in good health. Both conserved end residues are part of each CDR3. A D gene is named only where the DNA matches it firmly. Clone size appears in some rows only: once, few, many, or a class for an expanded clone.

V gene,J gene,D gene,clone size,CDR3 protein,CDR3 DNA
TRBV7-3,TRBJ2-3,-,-,CASSLGRGPTDTQYF,TGTGCCAGCAGCTTAGGACGGGGGCCCACAGATACGCAGTATTTT
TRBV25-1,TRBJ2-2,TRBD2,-,CASSALLLSGGYAGELFF,TGTGCCAGCAGTGCCCTACTCTTGAGCGGGGGGTATGCCGGGGAGCTGTTTTTT
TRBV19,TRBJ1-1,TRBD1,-,CASRDGQGKNTEAFF,TGTGCCAGTAGGGATGGACAGGGGAAAAACACTGAAGCTTTCTTT
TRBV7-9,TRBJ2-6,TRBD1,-,CASSSRTGGISGANVLTF,TGTGCCAGCAGCTCAAGGACAGGGGGTATCTCTGGGGCCAACGTCCTGACTTTC
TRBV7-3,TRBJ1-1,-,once,CASSLSRNTEAFF,TGTGCCAGCAGCTTATCCCGGAATACTGAAGCTTTCTTT
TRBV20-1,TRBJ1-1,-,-,CSASGQVGTEAFF,TGCAGTGCTAGTGGCCAGGTGGGCACTGAAGCTTTCTTT
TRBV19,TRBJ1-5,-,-,CASSMPGTQHF,TGTGCCAGTAGTATGCCCGGGACCCAGCATTTT
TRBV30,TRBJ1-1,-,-,CAWSYTEAFF,TGTGCCTGGAGTTACACTGAAGCTTTCTTT
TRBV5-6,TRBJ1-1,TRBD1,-,CASSLGWTGGIPDTEAFF,TGTGCCAGCAGCTTGGGGTGGACAGGGGGGATCCCGGACACTGAAGCTTTCTTT
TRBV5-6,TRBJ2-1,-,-,CASSRGGIRMNEQFF,TGTGCCAGCAGCAGGGGCGGGATTCGGATGAATGAGCAGTTCTTC
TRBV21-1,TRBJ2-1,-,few,CASSVKAGLRSSYNEQFF,TGTGCCAGCAGCGTAAAGGCGGGACTACGCAGCTCCTACAATGAGCAGTTCTTC
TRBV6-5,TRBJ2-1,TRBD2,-,CASRPLAGVNEQFF,TGTGCCAGCAGACCACTAGCGGGGGTAAATGAGCAGTTCTTC
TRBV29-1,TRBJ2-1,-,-,CSVASSHEQFF,TGCAGCGTTGCCAGCTCTCATGAGCAGTTCTTC
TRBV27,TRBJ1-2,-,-,CASSAPGSPLYGYTF,TGTGCCAGCAGTGCCCCAGGGAGCCCCCTCTATGGCTACACCTTC
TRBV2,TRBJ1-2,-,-,CASSDDGPYGYTF,TGTGCCAGCAGTGATGACGGACCCTATGGCTACACCTTC
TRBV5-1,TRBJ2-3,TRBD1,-,CASSLSQGADTQYF,TGCGCCAGCAGCTTATCCCAGGGGGCAGATACGCAGTATTTT
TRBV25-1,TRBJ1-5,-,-,CASIGGVGQPQHF,TGTGCCAGCATCGGAGGGGTGGGACAGCCCCAGCATTTT
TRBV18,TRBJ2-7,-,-,CASSPRQGINHEQYF,TGTGCCAGCTCACCACGGCAGGGGATAAACCACGAGCAGTACTTC
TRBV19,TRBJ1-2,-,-,CASSTPVYGYTF,TGTGCCAGTAGTACCCCCGTTTATGGCTACACCTTC
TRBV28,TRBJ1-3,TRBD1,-,CASSFTTGTGNTIYF,TGTGCCAGCAGTTTTACGACAGGGACTGGAAACACCATATATTTT
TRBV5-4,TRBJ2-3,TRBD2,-,CASTTSRGRVTDTQYF,TGTGCCAGCACCACAAGTCGCGGGAGGGTTACAGATACGCAGTATTTT
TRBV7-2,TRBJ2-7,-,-,CASSLGRVYEQYF,TGTGCCAGCAGCTTAGGCAGGGTCTACGAGCAGTACTTC
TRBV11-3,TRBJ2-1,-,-,CASSPAGLRNEQFF,TGTGCCAGCAGCCCCGCCGGCTTGCGGAATGAGCAGTTCTTC
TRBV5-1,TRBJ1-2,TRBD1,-,CASTPGQAYGYTF,TGCGCCAGCACCCCGGGACAGGCCTATGGCTACACCTTC
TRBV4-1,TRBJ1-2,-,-,CASSQGVVEDYGYTF,TGCGCCAGCAGCCAAGGTGTCGTAGAGGACTATGGCTACACCTTC
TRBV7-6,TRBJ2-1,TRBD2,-,CASSHSGGKPSYNEQFF,TGTGCCAGCAGCCATAGCGGGGGTAAACCCTCCTACAATGAGCAGTTCTTC
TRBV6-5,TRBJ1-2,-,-,CASSSGLRGNYGYTF,TGTGCCAGCAGTTCGGGGCTGAGAGGGAACTATGGCTACACCTTC
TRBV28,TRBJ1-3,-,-,CASRPTDSGNTIYF,TGTGCCAGCAGACCCACAGACTCTGGAAACACCATATATTTT
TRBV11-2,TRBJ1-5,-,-,CASSLGSYQPQHF,TGTGCCAGCAGCTTAGGGTCCTATCAGCCCCAGCATTTT
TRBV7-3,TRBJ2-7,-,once,CASGGSAYDEQYF,TGTGCCAGCGGGGGCTCAGCGTACGACGAGCAGTACTTC
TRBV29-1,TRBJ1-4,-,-,CSVALGAGVEKLFF,TGCAGCGTTGCCCTCGGGGCAGGGGTTGAAAAACTGTTTTTT
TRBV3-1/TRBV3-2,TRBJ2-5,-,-,CASSQNFGSFRGPQETQYF,TGTGCCAGCAGCCAAAACTTCGGAAGTTTCAGGGGCCCCCAAGAGACCCAGTACTTC
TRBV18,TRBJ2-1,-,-,CASSPPFGWEQFF,TGTGCCAGCTCACCGCCCTTCGGCTGGGAGCAGTTCTTC
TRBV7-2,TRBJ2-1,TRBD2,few,CASSPGRGLAGNNEQFF,TGTGCCAGCAGCCCCGGGCGGGGGCTAGCGGGTAACAATGAGCAGTTCTTC
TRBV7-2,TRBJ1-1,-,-,CASSLGSALKAFF,TGTGCCAGCAGCTTAGGTTCCGCGTTGAAAGCTTTCTTT
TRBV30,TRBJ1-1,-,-,CAWSQGLNTEAFF,TGTGCCTGGAGTCAGGGGTTGAACACTGAAGCTTTCTTT
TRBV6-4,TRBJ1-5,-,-,CASSPSFGNNQPQHF,TGTGCCAGCAGTCCTAGCTTTGGAAACAATCAGCCCCAGCATTTT
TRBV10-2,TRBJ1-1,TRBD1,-,CASRPYRDRGTEAFF,TGCGCCAGCAGGCCTTACCGGGACAGGGGCACTGAAGCTTTCTTT
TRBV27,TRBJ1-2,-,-,CASSWRDTF,TGTGCCAGCAGTTGGAGGGACACATTC
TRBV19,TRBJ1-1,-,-,CASRSDRTPNEAFF,TGTGCCAGTAGATCGGATCGGACCCCAAATGAAGCTTTCTTT
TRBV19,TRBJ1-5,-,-,CASSIGRKGQPQHF,TGTGCCAGTAGTATCGGCAGAAAGGGTCAGCCCCAGCATTTT
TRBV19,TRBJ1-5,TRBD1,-,CASLPPLRPTGQGVSSNQPQHF,TGTGCCAGCCTCCCGCCCCTCCGGCCTACGGGACAGGGGGTTTCGAGCAATCAGCCCCAGCATTTT
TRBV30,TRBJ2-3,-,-,CAWTGADTQYF,TGTGCCTGGACAGGGGCAGATACGCAGTATTTT
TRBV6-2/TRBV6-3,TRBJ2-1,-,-,CASSYLGVNEQFF,TGTGCCAGCAGTTACCTTGGTGTCAATGAGCAGTTCTTC
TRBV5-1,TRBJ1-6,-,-,CASNRGQGTNSPLHF,TGCGCCAGCAACAGAGGCCAGGGGACAAATTCACCCCTCCACTTT
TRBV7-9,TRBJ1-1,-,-,CASSLDRGAEAFF,TGTGCCAGCAGCTTAGATAGGGGGGCTGAAGCTTTCTTT
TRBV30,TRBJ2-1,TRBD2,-,CAWTSGGFNEQFF,TGTGCCTGGACTAGCGGGGGGTTCAATGAGCAGTTCTTC
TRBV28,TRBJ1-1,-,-,CASPRSGGSMNTEAFF,TGTGCCAGCCCCAGGAGCGGGGGTTCAATGAACACTGAAGCTTTCTTT
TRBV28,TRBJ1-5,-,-,CAGGGYSNQPQHF,TGTGCCGGGGGGGGGTATAGCAATCAGCCCCAGCATTTT
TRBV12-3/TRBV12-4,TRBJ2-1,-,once,CASSFVGAQFF,TGTGCCAGCAGTTTTGTGGGAGCGCAGTTCTTC
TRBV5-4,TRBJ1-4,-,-,CASSLFGARGSELFF,TGTGCCAGCAGCTTGTTCGGGGCAAGGGGGTCGGAACTGTTTTTT
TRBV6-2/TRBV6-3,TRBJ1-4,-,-,CASSYFGQSNEKLFF,TGTGCCAGCAGTTACTTTGGACAGAGTAATGAAAAACTGTTTTTT
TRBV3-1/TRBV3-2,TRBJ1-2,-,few,CASSLYGGTNYGYTF,TGTGCCAGCAGCCTATACGGGGGAACTAACTATGGCTACACCTTC
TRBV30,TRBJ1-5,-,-,CAWSLVGGDSNQPQHF,TGTGCCTGGAGTCTCGTAGGGGGGGACAGCAATCAGCCCCAGCATTTT
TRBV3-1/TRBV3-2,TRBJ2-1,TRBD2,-,CASSQDGAGYYNEQFF,TGTGCCAGCAGCCAAGATGGAGCGGGGTACTACAATGAGCAGTTCTTC
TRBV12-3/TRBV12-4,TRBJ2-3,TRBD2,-,CASSLRGTDTQYF,TGTGCCAGCAGTTTGCGGGGGACAGATACGCAGTATTTT
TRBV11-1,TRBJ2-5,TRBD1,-,CASSLGRTGDQETQYF,TGTGCCAGCAGCTTAGGCAGAACAGGGGACCAAGAGACCCAGTACTTC
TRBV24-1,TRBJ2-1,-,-,CATSDPSHLYNEQFF,TGTGCCACCAGTGACCCCTCCCACCTTTACAATGAGCAGTTCTTC